One sample yielded the 28 T cell receptor beta chains listed below, sequenced in a study of blood T cell repertoires in COVID-19. Some clones are missing from TCRdb's copy, which holds only in-frame ones; the method was immunoSEQ multiplex PCR. The sample contains about 170,000 clones, roughly 84% of which appear only once. The sample was peripheral blood. These receptor sequences come from a human donor with acute or convalescent COVID-19. The donor label of this sample is uncertain.

This rearrangement joins TRBV19 to TRBJ1-3, with D perhaps matching TRBD1 (6 bases). The CDR3 extends over 16 amino acids. V lost 3 bases and J 6 bases, leaving 18 bases between the germline ends. Per germline, CDR1 LNHDA and CDR2 SQIVND (reference sequence). This CDR3 is CASSMIFRDKTNTIYF. The CDR3 DNA reads as TGTGCCAGTAGTATGATCTTCCGGGACAAAACAAACACCATATATTTT.

This rearrangement joins TRBV6-1 to TRBJ2-3, with 9 bases that match TRBD1. Trimming took 2 bases from V and 4 from J; bases not matched to a gene: 7. This CDR3 region has 16 residues. CDR1 and CDR2 (germline): MNHNS, SASEGT. The CDR3 protein is CASSESPGQGSDTQYF. The CDR3 nucleotides read TGTGCCAGCAGTGAATCACCGGGACAGGGATCAGATACGCAGTATTTT.

The gene calls are TRBV28 and TRBJ1-1, with 11 bases identical to TRBD1. CDR1 and CDR2 (germline): MDHEN, SYDVKM. The CDR3 runs to 14 residues. V lost 6 bases and J lost 10; bases outside the gene matches: 10. In nucleotides, the CDR3 is TGTGCCAGCAGCATCCGGGACAGGGGGGTTCGAGCTTTCTTT. It codes for CASSIRDRGVRAFF.

The chain couples TRBV30 to TRBJ1-2, with a possible D match to TRBD1 (5 bases). V gave up 3 bases and J gave up 3 bases, with 11 bases separating them. Per germline, CDR1 GTSNPN and CDR2 SVGIG (reference sequence). The CDR3 length is 13 residues. The CDR3 nucleotides are TGTGCCTGGAGCGCCCCGGGGGACTATGGCTACACCTTC. Translating it yields CAWSAPGDYGYTF.

The rearrangement links TRBV5-6 to TRBJ1-2; D might be TRBD1 (5 bases). The CDR3 runs 12 residues. Trimming cost V 2 bases and J 4 bases, with 6 bases left between them. Looked up from germline, CDR1 is SGHDT and CDR2 is YYEEEE. Written as DNA, the CDR3 is TGTGCCAGCAGCTTCGACAGCTATGGCTACACCTTC. Amino acids: CASSFDSYGYTF.

The chain links TRBV5-4 to TRBJ2-1, with 9 bases matching TRBD2. Germline-derived CDR1 and CDR2 are SGHNT and YYREEE (reference sequence). V shed 5 bases and J 4 bases; nucleotides not matched to a gene: 16. The CDR3 is 18 amino acids. The DNA of the CDR3 is TGTGCCAGCAGACCCGGGACTAGCTACGGACGGGGATACAATGAGCAGTTCTTC. Translation gives CASRPGTSYGRGYNEQFF.

The gene calls are TRBV11-3 and TRBJ2-6; 10 bases line up with TRBD1. This CDR3 is built from 15 residues. Germline lookup yields CDR1 SGHNT and CDR2 YENEEA. V dropped 5 bases and J dropped 8; count of bases not matched to a gene: 6. CDR3 region: CASSPWTGGTNVLTF. DNA of the CDR3: TGTGCCAGCAGCCCCTGGACAGGGGGGACCAACGTCCTGACTTTC.

The chain recombines TRBV5-6 with TRBJ1-4, with 8 positions matching TRBD1. CDR3 length: 15 residues. Germline assignment: CDR1 SGHDT and CDR2 YYEEEE. The ends lost 0 bases at V and 7 bases at J; junction bases unmatched: 5. The CDR3 region has the DNA TGTGCCAGCAGCTTGGGGGCAGGGGGCGGTGAAAAACTGTTTTTT. This encodes CASSLGAGGGEKLFF.

The chain has TRBV5-1 and TRBJ1-2, with a tentative D call TRBD1 (5 bases). CDR3 length: 16 amino acids. Looked up from germline, CDR1 is SGHRS and CDR2 is YFSETQ. Trimming removed 0 bases from V and 5 bases from J, with 17 bases in between. The CDR3 sequence is CASSLAIDSLTYGYTF. The CDR3, as DNA: TGCGCCAGCAGCTTGGCTATAGACAGCCTGACATATGGCTACACCTTC. Drawing the rest from reference TRBV5-1 and TRBJ1-2, the complete variable domain is KAGVTQTPRYLIKTRGQQVTLSCSPISGHRSVSWYQQTPGQGLQFLFEYFSETQRNKGNFPGRFSGRQFSNSRSEMNVSTLELGDSALYLCASSLAIDSLTYGYTFGSGTRLTVV.

The chain couples TRBV7-3 to TRBJ2-2; possible D gene TRBD2, 5 bases. The CDR3 is 17 amino acids. Trimming stripped 1 base from V and 2 bases from J, with 14 bases between. Germline V lookup: CDR1 SGHTA, CDR2 FQGTGA. CDR3 amino acids: CASSLMGALANTGELFF. CDR3 DNA: TGTGCCAGCAGCTTAATGGGCGCCCTAGCCAACACCGGGGAGCTGTTTTTT.

The chain combines TRBV30 with TRBJ1-5, with no clear D. The CDR3 totals 15 residues. With 2 bases removed from V and 3 bases from J, the gap between germline ends came to 14 bases. CDR1 and CDR2 from the germline V gene are GTSNPN and SVGIG (reference sequence). CDR3 protein: CAWSPGERFNQPQHF. The CDR3 DNA sequence: TGTGCCTGGAGTCCCGGAGAGAGATTCAATCAGCCCCAGCATTTT.

This clone was picked up a small number of times. The gene calls are TRBV19 and TRBJ2-2; 8 nucleotides align to TRBD1. The CDR3 runs 15 residues. V trimming: 1 base; J trimming: 7 bases; junction bases outside the gene matches: 5. Germline CDR1 LNHDA, CDR2 SQIVND (reference sequence). CDR3 amino acids: CASSIAAGGGGELFF. The CDR3 region has the DNA TGTGCCAGTAGTATAGCGGCAGGGGGCGGCGGGGAGCTGTTTTTT. The full variable domain, with the rest looked up from reference TRBV19 and TRBJ2-2, is DGGITQSPKYLFRKEGQNVTLSCEQNLNHDAMYWYRQDPGQGLRLIYYSQIVNDFQKGDIAEGYSVSREKKESFPLTVTSAQKNPTAFYLCASSIAAGGGGELFFGEGSRLTVL.

V and J are TRBV9 and TRBJ1-1, with 7 bases lining up with TRBD1. The CDR3 has 16 amino acids. J lost 4 bases, V lost 0 bases, and 9 bases had no gene match. The germline V gene has CDR1 SGDLS and CDR2 YYNGEE. CDR3 region: CASSVGQQGRTTEAFF. CDR3 DNA: TGTGCCAGCAGCGTAGGACAACAGGGGAGGACCACTGAAGCTTTCTTT.

The chain uses TRBV7-2 and TRBJ1-4, with TRBD1 matching over 8 bases. Germline trimming cut 7 bases from V and 8 bases from J; bases unmatched to any gene: 9. The CDR3 is made up of 14 amino acids. The germline V gene encodes CDR1 SGHTA and CDR2 FQGNSA. The CDR3 is CASTDRTGSEKLFF. CDR3 nucleotide sequence: TGTGCCAGCACCGACCGGACAGGGAGCGAAAAACTGTTTTTT.

The J gene is TRBJ1-2, the V gene TRBV6-6, with TRBD1 matching 7 bases. Germline V gene lookup returns CDR1 MNHNY and CDR2 SVGAGI (reference sequence). This CDR3 comprises 13 residues. V was pared by 7 bases and J by 3 bases, with 5 bases of the junction left unmatched. The CDR3 DNA follows: TGTGCCAGCACTCCGACAGGGCACTATGGCTACACCTTC. This encodes CASTPTGHYGYTF.

CDR3: CASSLMDKADYNEQFF. DNA for the CDR3: TGTGCCAGCAGCTTGATGGACAAGGCCGACTACAATGAGCAGTTCTTC. The chain carries TRBV5-6 and TRBJ2-1, with D perhaps TRBD1 (5 bases). Trimming removed 1 base at V and 3 bases at J, with 14 bases between. Germline V gene lookup returns CDR1 SGHDT and CDR2 YYEEEE. CDR3 size: 16 residues.

V is TRBV5-1 and J is TRBJ2-1; the D gene is possibly TRBD1 (7 bases). The length of the CDR3 is 16 residues. Germline V gene data show CDR1 as SGHRS and CDR2 as YFSETQ. Trimming took off 2 bases at V and 0 bases at J, with 12 bases between the two ends. Written as DNA, the CDR3 is TGCGCCAGCAGCTTCCCCCAGGGGGGCTCCTACAATGAGCAGTTCTTC. As protein: CASSFPQGGSYNEQFF.

This chain uses TRBV6-2 or TRBV6-3 with TRBJ2-1; possible D gene TRBD1, 5 bases. Per the germline V gene, CDR1 is MNHEY and CDR2 is SVGEGT. This CDR3 has 15 residues. V was shortened by 4 bases and J by 4 bases, with 14 bases between the two germline ends. CDR3: CASSSADRDYNEQFF. Written as DNA, the CDR3 is TGTGCCAGCAGTTCAGCTGACAGAGATTACAATGAGCAGTTCTTC.

The V gene is TRBV25-1, the J gene TRBJ1-2; 7 positions match TRBD1. Trimming removed 4 bases from V and 4 bases from J; junction bases left unmatched: 3. This CDR3 region has 13 residues. Germline V gene lookup returns CDR1 MGHDK and CDR2 SYGVNS. This CDR3 reads CASSGGQIYGYTF. The CDR3 nucleotides are TGTGCCAGCAGTGGGGGACAGATCTATGGCTACACCTTC.

This chain connects TRBV2 to TRBJ2-7; D may be TRBD1 (6 bases). V dropped 10 bases and J dropped 3 bases, with 34 bases sitting between them. Germline CDR1 SNHLY, CDR2 FYNNEI. The CDR3 sequence is 19 residues long. CDR3 amino acids: CATQTRQEEVRGDGYEQYF. The DNA for the CDR3 is TGTGCCACCCAAACCCGACAGGAAGAAGTTCGGGGAGACGGCTACGAGCAGTACTTC. The whole variable domain, remainder taken from reference TRBV2 and TRBJ2-7, is EPEVTQTPSHQVTQMGQEVILRCVPISNHLYFYWYRQILGQKVEFLVSFYNNEISEKSEIFDDQFSVERPDGSNFTLKIRSTKLEDSAMYFCATQTRQEEVRGDGYEQYFGPGTRLTVT.

The genes are TRBV5-1 and TRBJ2-1; D gene ambiguous. The CDR3 length is 14 residues. Germline V lookup: CDR1 SGHRS, CDR2 YFSETQ. Trimming pared 0 bases from V and 8 bases from J, leaving 12 bases between. CDR3 nucleotides: TGCGCCAGCAGCTTGGTACTTCCCAGCGATGAGCAGTTCTTC. Amino acids: CASSLVLPSDEQFF.

This clone is a singleton in its sample. This may be a read error, as it is one base from a much larger clone. The CDR3 here is CSVEPQAEYTEAFF. CDR3 sequence (DNA): TGCAGCGTTGAACCACAGGCGGAATACACTGAAGCTTTCTTT. V and J are TRBV29-1 and TRBJ1-1, with D possibly TRBD1 on 5 matching bases. Trimming removed 2 bases from V and 3 bases from J, with 13 bases in between. This CDR3 comprises 14 residues. Germline CDR1 is SQVTM and CDR2 is ANQGSEA. The variable domain in full, completed from reference TRBV29-1 and TRBJ1-1, reads SAVISQKPSRDICQRGTSLTIQCQVDSQVTMMFWYRQQPGQSLTLIATANQGSEATYESGFVIDKFPISRPNLTFSTLTVSNMSPEDSSIYLCSVEPQAEYTEAFFGQGTRLTVV.

The gene calls are TRBV7-7 and TRBJ2-1; 8 bases fit TRBD2. The CDR3 runs to 15 residues. Germline loops: CDR1 SSHAT, CDR2 FNYEAQ (reference sequence). Trimming cost V 4 bases and J 8 bases; bases outside gene matches: 10. In DNA, the CDR3 is TGTGCCAGCAGCTCCCAAGCGGGAGTGTTCGATGAGCAGTTCTTC. Amino acid sequence: CASSSQAGVFDEQFF. Filled out from reference TRBV7-7 and TRBJ2-1, the complete variable domain reads GAGVSQSPRYKVTKRGQDVTLRCDPISSHATLYWYQQALGQGPEFLTYFNYEAQPDKSGLPSDRFSAERPEGSISTLTIQRTEQRDSAMYRCASSSQAGVFDEQFFGPGTRLTVL.

The chain employs TRBV7-6 and TRBJ2-1; D might be TRBD1 (5 bases). The CDR3 length is 16 residues. V shed 5 bases and J shed 6 bases, with 20 bases lying between them. Germline V CDR1 and CDR2: SGHVS, FNYEAQ. This CDR3 reads CASSALAAGQGNEQFF. The CDR3, as DNA: TGTGCCAGCAGCGCCCTCGCTGCCGGGCAGGGCAATGAGCAGTTCTTC. The variable domain in full, completed from reference TRBV7-6 and TRBJ2-1, reads GAGVSQSPRYKVTKRGQDVALRCDPISGHVSLYWYRQALGQGPEFLTYFNYEAQQDKSGLPNDRFSAERPEGSISTLTIQRTEQRDSAMYRCASSALAAGQGNEQFFGPGTRLTVL.

This clone showed up just once. V is TRBV9 and J is TRBJ2-3, with D perhaps matching TRBD1 (6 bases). The CDR3 has 15 amino acids. Germline V CDR1 and CDR2: SGDLS, YYNGEE. V dropped 4 bases and J dropped 1 base, with 13 bases sitting between them. The CDR3 sequence: CASSRNRAGTDTQYF. DNA of the CDR3: TGTGCCAGCAGCCGAAACAGGGCTGGCACAGATACGCAGTATTTT.

This sequence joins TRBV7-9 and TRBJ2-2, with TRBD1 identical over 7 bases. CDR1 and CDR2 from the germline V gene are SEHNR and FQNEAQ (reference sequence). The V and J ends lost 5 bases and 2 bases, in that order; junction bases with no gene match: 5. CDR3 length equals 15 residues. CDR3 in amino acids: CASSRGQDNTGELFF. The CDR3 DNA sequence: TGTGCCAGCAGCCGCGGACAGGACAACACCGGGGAGCTGTTTTTT.

The gene calls are TRBV12-2 and TRBJ1-2; the D call of TRBD1 is as the table states it, not checked on the DNA. TRBV12-2 is a documented pseudogene. The CDR3 consists of 19 residues. The CDR3 here is CASRPSVPGTGLPNYGYTF. As DNA, the CDR3 is TGTGCAAGTCGCCCCAGCGTCCCCGGGACAGGGCTTCCTAACTATGGCTACACCTTC.

This chain uses TRBV5-1 with TRBJ1-5; 9 bases match TRBD1. Looked up from germline, CDR1 is SGHRS and CDR2 is YFSETQ. The CDR3 has 19 amino acids. Trimming took 3 bases from V and 0 from J; bases not matched to a gene: 13. Here the CDR3 reads CASSSRDRDFLNSNQPQHF. In DNA, the CDR3 is TGCGCCAGCAGCTCCCGGGACAGGGATTTTCTTAATAGCAATCAGCCCCAGCATTTT.